These 15 T cell receptor beta chains were sequenced from one sample in a study of long-term antiretroviral therapy in people with HIV. Survey level was the resolution at which the v3.0 immunoSEQ assay ran. This table comes from immunoSEQ multiplex PCR, and its TCRdb copy is limited to in-frame clones, with some not included. The table lists about 23,000 clones, roughly 80% of them singletons. Specimen: unsorted PBMCs, collected 0.3 years after starting antiretroviral therapy. These receptor sequences come from a man aged 50-60 years with HIV.

The V and J genes are TRBV27 and TRBJ2-5; maybe TRBD1 (5 bases). Germline V gives CDR1 MNHEY, CDR2 SMNVEV (reference sequence). V lost 0 bases and J lost 5, with 10 bases in between. This CDR3 region has 14 residues. Here the CDR3 reads CASSLSQGTETQYF. For the CDR3, the DNA is TGTGCCAGCAGTTTATCCCAGGGTACGGAGACCCAGTACTTC.

The V gene is TRBV28, the J gene TRBJ2-7, with 9 positions matching TRBD2. Germline values: CDR1 MDHEN, CDR2 SYDVKM. Trimming removed 5 bases from V and 4 bases from J; junction bases left unmatched: 9. CDR3 size: 15 residues. The CDR3 sequence is CASSPPPGLAYEQYF. The CDR3 nucleotides are TGTGCCAGCAGTCCTCCACCGGGACTAGCATACGAGCAGTACTTC.

The rearrangement uses TRBV10-2 and TRBJ2-5; a weak D match, TRBD2 (6 bases). In germline, CDR1 is WSHSY, CDR2 SAAADI. The CDR3 has 13 residues. Between the trimmed V and J ends, which lost 6 bases and 7 bases, there was a span of 15 bases. This CDR3 is CASRDPLGGTQYF. For the CDR3, the DNA is TGCGCCAGCAGGGACCCCCTCGGGGGGACCCAGTACTTC.

The chain is built from TRBV28 and TRBJ2-7; D possibly corresponds to TRBD1 (6 bases). This CDR3 contains 15 residues. Per the germline V gene, CDR1 is MDHEN and CDR2 is SYDVKM. The V gene lost 2 bases and the J gene lost 4 bases, with 15 bases spanning the gap. CDR3 region: CASSLMGASFYEQYF. The DNA of the CDR3 is TGTGCCAGCAGTTTAATGGGGGCATCGTTTTACGAGCAGTACTTC.

The rearrangement links TRBV18 to TRBJ2-1, with 9 nucleotides matching TRBD2. Germline lookup yields CDR1 KGHSH and CDR2 LQKENI. The CDR3 contains 15 residues. The J segment lost 7 bases and the V segment lost 1 base, leaving 5 bases of the junction unmatched. CDR3 in DNA: TGTGCCAGCTCACCACTAGCGGGAGAATGGAATGAGCAGTTCTTC. As protein: CASSPLAGEWNEQFF.

The CDR3 sequence is CASSNRGWETQYF. The CDR3 DNA follows: TGTGCCAGCAGCAACAGGGGGTGGGAGACCCAGTACTTC. V and J are TRBV6-6 and TRBJ2-5, with 8 bases fitting TRBD1. Germline CDR1 is MNHNY and CDR2 is SVGAGI (reference sequence). The length of the CDR3 is 13 residues. V was pared by 6 bases and J by 5 bases, with 5 bases of the junction left unmatched.

V and J are TRBV29-1 and TRBJ1-1; D gene unclear. Between the trimmed V and J ends, which lost 2 bases and 0 bases, there was a span of 7 bases. The CDR3 extends over 13 amino acids. Germline CDR1 reads SQVTM; CDR2 reads ANQGSEA. CDR3 sequence reads: CSVERRLNTEAFF. The CDR3 DNA reads TGCAGCGTTGAAAGGCGGTTGAACACTGAAGCTTTCTTT.

V gene TRBV5-4 combines with J gene TRBJ2-7; the match to TRBD1 covers 10 bases. The germline V gene has CDR1 SGHNT and CDR2 YYREEE (reference sequence). Unmatched junction bases numbered 7, after V lost 4 bases and J lost 6 bases. The CDR3 has 14 amino acids. The chain's CDR3 is CASSRRQGAGEQYF. CDR3 in DNA: TGTGCCAGCAGCCGAAGACAGGGGGCTGGCGAGCAGTACTTC.

V usage is TRBV12-5 and J usage is TRBJ1-5; D is unclear. CDR1 and CDR2 from the germline V gene are LGHNT and FRNRAP. This CDR3 is built from 10 residues. Trimming cost V 5 bases and J 8 bases, with 4 bases left between them. CDR3 loop: CASGQKPQHF. In DNA form, the CDR3 reads TGTGCTAGTGGTCAGAAGCCCCAGCATTTT.

The CDR3 coding sequence is TGTGCCACCAGCAGAGAACGACGGGAGCCCCAGCATTTT. This gives the protein CATSRERREPQHF. V and J are TRBV15 and TRBJ1-5, with D unresolved. Germline CDR1 is LNHNV and CDR2 is YYDKDF (reference sequence). The CDR3 has 13 amino acids. Trimming took off 0 bases at V and 8 bases at J, with 8 bases between the two ends.

The chain carries TRBV5-5 and TRBJ2-1; possibly TRBD2 for D (5 bases). The CDR3 has 13 amino acids. Germline loops: CDR1 SGHKS, CDR2 YYEKEE (reference sequence). V was shortened by 6 bases and J by 4 bases, with 11 bases between the two germline ends. CDR3 nucleotide sequence: TGTGCCAGCACTGGACTTCTATACAATGAGCAGTTCTTC. Translation gives CASTGLLYNEQFF. The full variable domain, its missing parts supplied by reference TRBV5-5 and TRBJ2-1, is DAGVTQSPTHLIKTRGQQVTLRCSPISGHKSVSWYQQVLGQGPQFIFQYYEKEERGRGNFPDRFSARQFPNYSSELNVNALLLGDSALYLCASTGLLYNEQFFGPGTRLTVL.

This chain uses TRBV5-1 with TRBJ2-5; D tentatively fits TRBD1 or TRBD2 (5 bases each). Trimming stripped 2 bases from V and 2 bases from J, with 13 bases between. The CDR3 extends over 15 amino acids. Germline V CDR1 and CDR2: SGHRS, YFSETQ. CDR3 protein: CASSLGTETQETQYF. CDR3 nucleotide sequence: TGCGCCAGCAGCTTAGGGACGGAGACTCAAGAGACCCAGTACTTC.

The chain couples TRBV28 to TRBJ1-1; D is perhaps TRBD1 (5 bases). CDR1 and CDR2 from the germline V gene are MDHEN and SYDVKM. The CDR3 is made up of 14 amino acids. V was pared by 1 base and J by 1 base, with 7 bases between. In nucleotides, the CDR3 is TGTGCCAGCAGTTTATTGACAGCGAACACTGAAGCTTTCTTT. Amino acid sequence: CASSLLTANTEAFF. Based on the CDR3 plus reference TRBV28 and TRBJ1-1, the full variable domain is DVKVTQSSRYLVKRTGEKVFLECVQDMDHENMFWYRQDPGLGLRLIYFSYDVKMKEKGDIPEGYSVSREKKERFSLILESASTNQTSMYLCASSLLTANTEAFFGQGTRLTVV.

The chain carries TRBV4-3 and TRBJ2-1; 14 bases line up with TRBD2. With V trimmed by 3 bases and J by 2 bases, 3 bases remained unmatched. Looked up from germline, CDR1 is LGHNA and CDR2 is YSLEER. CDR3 length: 17 amino acids. In nucleotides, the CDR3 is TGCGCCAGCAGCCATGGACTAGCGGGAGGTACCTACAATGAGCAGTTCTTC. This gives the protein CASSHGLAGGTYNEQFF.

The chain links TRBV14 to TRBJ2-7; D remains ambiguous. The germline CDR1 and CDR2 sequences are SGHDN and FVKESK. The CDR3 has 13 residues. Trimming shortened V by 1 base and J by 4 bases, and 8 bases separated the two germline ends. The CDR3 nucleotides read TGTGCCAGCAGCCAAGGCCTGCAGTACGAGCAGTACTTC. Its translation is CASSQGLQYEQYF.